Detailed here is one T cell receptor (beta chain). No antigen is known for it. The CDR3 is 14 residues long. Around 500 nanograms of biopsy DNA per sample underwent TCRB immunosequencing. The data were produced by immunoSEQ multiplex PCR, yet TCRdb's version contains in-frame clones alone and is incomplete. The table shows about 1,900 clones, with around 89% occurring only once. This record comes from a study of T cell repertoires in ileal Crohn's disease. Study-wide points: Mucosal expansions were suggested to be mainly CD8 T cells. Within the first postoperative year, endoscopy came at median approximately 6.6 months. Every patient over 26.8% clonality showed endoscopic recurrence.

As to time point: neoterminal ileum biopsy at postoperative endoscopy, about 6 months after surgery. The material sequenced was ileal tissue. This chain uses TRBV21-1 with TRBJ2-7; TRBD1, the table's D call, lacks a check against the DNA. TRBV21-1 is termed a pseudogene. The sequence was collected from an adult with Crohn's disease. In DNA, the CDR3 is TGTGCCAGCAGCCTAGGACATTGGTCCTACGAGCAGTACTTC. This codes for CASSLGHWSYEQYF.